This T cell receptor beta chain was recorded in a study of beta chain features in type 1 diabetes. Study-wide findings and caveats: HLA effects on TCRB rearrangement stayed unresolved here. Fewer junction insertions and more nucleotide deletions appeared in type 1 diabetes patients.

As every portion of the isolated RNA was reverse transcribed, the sequencing read expressed TCRB transcripts. Regulatory, naive and central memory T cell samples averaged roughly 3.8 million reads. Assay: immunoSEQ multiplex PCR; the TCRdb copy retains only in-frame clones and omits some. The data show a few hundred thousand clones, approximately 30% seen once. There are a few counts of this clone. No antigen is known for it. The sequencing sample was made of naive CD4+ T cells from blood. The receptor's source is a man younger than 30 in good health.

The DNA for the CDR3 is TGTGCCAGCAGCTTAGCGGTTAGCGAGGGGTTCTACGAGCAGTACTTC. Protein product: CASSLAVSEGFYEQYF. The V gene is TRBV7-2, the J gene TRBJ2-7; D tentatively fits TRBD1 or TRBD2 (5 bases each). In germline, CDR1 is SGHTA, CDR2 FQGNSA. The CDR3 contains 16 residues. Trimming stripped 0 bases from V and 3 bases from J, with 15 bases between. Full variable domain (missing parts from reference TRBV7-2 and TRBJ2-7): GAGVSQSPSNKVTEKGKDVELRCDPISGHTALYWYRQSLGQGLEFLIYFQGNSAPDKSGLPSDRFSAERTGGSVSTLTIQRTQQEDSAVYLCASSLAVSEGFYEQYFGPGTRLTVT.